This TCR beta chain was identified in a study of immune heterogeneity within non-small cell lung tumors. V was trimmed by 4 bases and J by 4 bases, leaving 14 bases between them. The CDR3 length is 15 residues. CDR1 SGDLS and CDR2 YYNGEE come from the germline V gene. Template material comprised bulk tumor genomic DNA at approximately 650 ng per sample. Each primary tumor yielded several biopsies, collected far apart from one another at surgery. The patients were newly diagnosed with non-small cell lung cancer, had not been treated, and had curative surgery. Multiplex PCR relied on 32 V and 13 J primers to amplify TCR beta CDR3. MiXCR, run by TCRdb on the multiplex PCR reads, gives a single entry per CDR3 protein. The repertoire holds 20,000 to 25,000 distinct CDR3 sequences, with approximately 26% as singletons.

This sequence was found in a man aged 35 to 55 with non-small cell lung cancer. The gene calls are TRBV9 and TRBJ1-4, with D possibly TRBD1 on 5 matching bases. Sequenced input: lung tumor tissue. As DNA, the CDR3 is TGTGCCAGCAGCTCCCGGACGGGGGATAATGAAAAACTGTTTTTT. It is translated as CASSSRTGDNEKLFF. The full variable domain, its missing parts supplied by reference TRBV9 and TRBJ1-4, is DSGVTQTPKHLITATGQRVTLRCSPRSGDLSVYWYQQSLDQGLQFLIQYYNGEERAKGNILERFSAQQFPDLHSELNLSSLELGDSALYFCASSSRTGDNEKLFFGSGTQLSVL.